This TCR beta chain came from a study of T cells expressing NK-cell markers. At the level of the study: From sorted CD3+CD56+NKG2C+, CD3+CD56+NKG2C- and CD3+CD56-NKG2C+ T cells came the TCR beta repertoires.

cDNA encoding TCR beta was synthesized via 5'RACE template switching incorporating UMIs. From the 5' RACE reads, TCRdb lists one entry per CDR3 protein and no DNA. This sample's table has about 440,000 distinct CDR3 sequences. Whole-study results and caveats: The study found these clonotypes also leading the CD3+CD56-NKG2C+ fraction in a few donors. The HCMV specificity of the expanded NKG2C+ T cell clones stayed unresolved.

As regards this clonotype: No antigen is known for it.

CDR1 and CDR2 from the germline V gene are KGHSH and LQKENI. The CDR3 consists of 14 residues. This sequence originates from a woman between 18 and 70 years old in good health. The chain links TRBV18 to TRBJ2-1; the TCRdb call, TRBD1, lacks DNA for checking. Specimen: blood T cells: a sorted CD56 or NKG2C T cell subset, CD4+ or CD8+ T cells, or bulk PBMC T cells (not recorded which). CDR3: CASSLGQENNEQFF.